The 11 T cell receptor beta chains below come from one sample, sequenced in a study of blood T cell repertoires in COVID-19. The assay was immunoSEQ multiplex PCR, and TCRdb's table has in-frame clones only and misses some. This sample has approximately 200,000 clones, with less than 85% found just once. Sequencing was done on a sample of PBMCs or T cells enriched from blood (not recorded which). The receptors were sampled from a woman aged 30 to 39 who had recovered from COVID-19.

J is TRBJ1-2 and V is TRBV30; perhaps TRBD1 as D (5 bases). Germline assignment: CDR1 GTSNPN and CDR2 SVGIG (reference sequence). This CDR3 spans 13 amino acids. V shed 5 bases and J shed 2 bases, with 12 bases lying between them. The CDR3 protein is CAWGRDSNYGYTF. The CDR3, as DNA: TGTGCCTGGGGCAGGGACTCGAACTATGGCTACACCTTC.

The chain is built from TRBV3-1 (or the pseudogene TRBV3-2) and TRBJ2-7; 8 bases map to TRBD1. The V gene end was trimmed by 3 bases and the J gene end by 6 bases; junction bases not matched to a gene: 7. The germline V gene has CDR1 LGHDT and CDR2 YNNKEL (reference sequence). The length of the CDR3 is 14 residues. DNA for the CDR3: TGTGCCAGCAGCCAGGCAGGGGGCTTCCGCGAGCAGTACTTC. It encodes CASSQAGGFREQYF.

The V call is TRBV28, the J call TRBJ1-6, with 11 positions matching TRBD1. Germline V gene lookup returns CDR1 MDHEN and CDR2 SYDVKM. The CDR3 runs 15 residues. Losses at the gene ends were 6 bases for V and 2 bases for J; bases not matched to a gene: 0. The DNA for the CDR3 is TGTGCCAGCAGGGGACAGGGGGCCTATAATTCACCCCTCCACTTT. It encodes CASRGQGAYNSPLHF.

The V call is TRBV25-1, the J call TRBJ2-1, with a possible D match to TRBD1 (6 bases). Germline V CDR1 and CDR2: MGHDK, SYGVNS. V lost 2 bases, J lost 8 bases, and 13 bases lay in between. The CDR3 runs to 14 residues. CDR3: CASSELPPGDEQFF. The CDR3 DNA is TGTGCCAGCAGTGAACTGCCGCCAGGGGATGAGCAGTTCTTC. Together with reference TRBV25-1 and TRBJ2-1, the CDR3 gives the full variable domain: EADIYQTPRYLVIGTGKKITLECSQTMGHDKMYWYQQDPGMELHLIHYSYGVNSTEKGDLSSESTVSRIRTEHFPLTLESARPSHTSQYLCASSELPPGDEQFFGPGTRLTVL.

The rearrangement uses TRBV19 and TRBJ1-1; D ambiguous. CDR1 is LNHDA, CDR2 SQIVND, per germline (reference sequence). Trimming removed 7 bases from V and 4 bases from J, with 4 bases in between. The CDR3 is 10 residues long. The DNA for the CDR3 is TGTGCCAGTATGAGCACTGAAGCTTTCTTT. Protein: CASMSTEAFF.

The V call is TRBV7-6, the J call TRBJ2-1; 10 bases map to TRBD2. Per germline, CDR1 SGHVS and CDR2 FNYEAQ. The trim removed 5 bases at V and 0 bases at J, leaving 4 bases unmatched. The CDR3 spans 16 residues. For the CDR3, the DNA is TGTGCCAGCAGCCGTAGCGGGAGGAGCTCCTACAATGAGCAGTTCTTC. It yields the protein CASSRSGRSSYNEQFF. Filled out from reference TRBV7-6 and TRBJ2-1, the complete variable domain reads GAGVSQSPRYKVTKRGQDVALRCDPISGHVSLYWYRQALGQGPEFLTYFNYEAQQDKSGLPNDRFSAERPEGSISTLTIQRTEQRDSAMYRCASSRSGRSSYNEQFFGPGTRLTVL.

This chain links TRBV7-9 with TRBJ1-2; D call uncertain. This CDR3 contains 12 residues. Germline values: CDR1 SEHNR, CDR2 FQNEAQ (reference sequence). The germline V and J ends were trimmed by 0 bases and 5 bases, with 4 bases remaining between them. The CDR3 DNA reads TGTGCCAGCAGCTTAGCTCAGTATGGCTACACCTTC. As protein: CASSLAQYGYTF.

J is TRBJ1-3 and V is TRBV7-8; 7 bases agree with TRBD1. V shed 6 bases, J shed 3 bases, and the junction held 8 bases outside the gene matches. CDR1 SGHVS and CDR2 FQNEAQ come from the germline V gene. The CDR3 has 15 amino acids. The CDR3 bases are TGTGCCAGCAGGCCGACAGGGTTTGGTGGAAACACCATATATTTT. Translation: CASRPTGFGGNTIYF.

This clone appeared a single time. The rearrangement links TRBV29-1 to TRBJ1-5; the D gene is possibly TRBD1 (5 bases). The germline V and J ends were trimmed by 5 bases and 2 bases, with 10 bases remaining between them. The CDR3 has 13 residues. The germline V gene has CDR1 SQVTM and CDR2 ANQGSEA. The CDR3 reads CSVLSGGNQPQHF. Here the CDR3 DNA reads TGCAGCGTTTTATCGGGGGGCAATCAGCCCCAGCATTTT.

The V call is TRBV28, the J call TRBJ1-5; perhaps TRBD1 as D (5 bases). Trimming shortened V by 5 bases and J by 6 bases, and 8 bases separated the two germline ends. The CDR3 extends over 12 amino acids. Germline assignment: CDR1 MDHEN and CDR2 SYDVKM. The CDR3 is CASSTGTQPQHF. The CDR3 DNA is TGTGCCAGCAGTACAGGAACTCAGCCCCAGCATTTT.

The chain has TRBV21-1 and TRBJ1-5. TRBV21-1 is designated a pseudogene. The CDR3 consists of 15 residues. CDR3 nucleotide sequence: TGTGCCAGCAGCAACGGGGAGGAGGGCAATCAGCCCCAGCATTTT. Residues: CASSNGEEGNQPQHF.